Listed here are 10 T cell receptor beta chains from one sample, sequenced in a study of response to subunit inactivated influenza vaccine. MiXCR was run by TCRdb on the RT-PCR reads, yielding one entry per CDR3 protein. The repertoire includes about 180,000 distinct CDR3 sequences, about 9% of them detected once, and roughly a tenth sits in the top ten. Specimen: non-naive T cells sorted from PBMCs, collected on the day of vaccination. The source of these receptors is a man aged 50-60 years who received an inactivated influenza vaccine.

This clonotype was counted only a few times. The CDR3 protein is CASSSWVENIQYF. In nucleotides, the CDR3 is TGTGCCAGCAGCTCCTGGGTGGAAAACATTCAGTACTTC. This sequence joins TRBV5-6 and TRBJ2-4; D unclear. The CDR3 extends over 13 amino acids. Trimming cost V 3 bases and J 5 bases, with 9 bases left between them. Germline CDR1 reads SGHDT; CDR2 reads YYEEEE.

This chain uses TRBV29-1 with TRBJ1-5; possible D gene TRBD1, 6 bases. This CDR3 contains 13 residues. Looked up from germline, CDR1 is SQVTM and CDR2 is ANQGSEA. V lost 6 bases and J lost 3, with 12 bases in between. In nucleotides, the CDR3 is TGCAGCGTGCAGGACAGCCTCAATCAGCCCCAGCATTTT. Encoded protein: CSVQDSLNQPQHF.

V gene TRBV5-1 combines with J gene TRBJ2-3; D gene ambiguous. V lost 0 bases and J 0 bases, leaving 8 bases between the germline ends. CDR1 and CDR2 (germline): SGHRS, YFSETQ. The CDR3 extends over 15 amino acids. The chain's CDR3 is CASSLATSSTDTQYF. CDR3 DNA sequence: TGCGCCAGCAGCTTGGCTACTTCTAGCACAGATACGCAGTATTTT.

This clonotype was observed many times. The chain joins TRBV3-1 to TRBJ2-1; D is undetermined. Germline V gene lookup returns CDR1 LGHDT and CDR2 YNNKEL (reference sequence). Trimming removed 2 bases at V and 10 bases at J, with 6 bases between. This CDR3 contains 11 residues. The CDR3: CASSQQGEQFF. Here the CDR3 DNA reads TGTGCCAGCAGCCAACAAGGGGAGCAGTTCTTC.

This clonotype was seen more than once but under ten times. The rearrangement joins TRBV15 to TRBJ2-7; no firm D call. The CDR3 spans 13 residues. The V end was cut by 3 bases, the J end by 3 bases, with 9 bases between. Looked up from germline, CDR1 is LNHNV and CDR2 is YYDKDF (reference sequence). CDR3 protein: CATSSPASYEQYF. The CDR3 DNA reads as TGTGCCACCAGCAGTCCGGCCAGCTACGAGCAGTACTTC.

This sequence joins TRBV6-1 and TRBJ1-5, with TRBD1 matching 8 bases. The V gene end was trimmed by 4 bases and the J gene end by 0 bases; junction bases not matched to a gene: 11. Germline assignment: CDR1 MNHNS and CDR2 SASEGT. The length of the CDR3 is 18 residues. CDR3 sequence: CASSGESGQVYSNQPQHF. CDR3 sequence (DNA): TGTGCCAGCAGTGGTGAGTCGGGACAGGTTTATAGCAATCAGCCCCAGCATTTT.

This clonotype has a count of ten or more. The chain recombines TRBV6-5 with TRBJ2-7; TRBD2 matches 8 bases. Looked up from germline, CDR1 is MNHEY and CDR2 is SVGAGI. Trimming removed 0 bases from V and 7 bases from J; junction bases left unmatched: 8. The CDR3 length is 15 residues. The CDR3 nucleotides read TGTGCCAGCAGTTACTCGTTGGGGCTAGCGGGTGAGCAGTACTTC. Amino acid sequence: CASSYSLGLAGEQYF.

This clonotype was observed at least ten times. This chain links TRBV15 with TRBJ1-1; D is perhaps TRBD1 (5 bases). Trimming pared 0 bases from V and 0 bases from J, leaving 17 bases between. This CDR3 has 18 amino acids. Germline CDR1 and CDR2: LNHNV and YYDKDF (reference sequence). Here the CDR3 DNA reads TGTGCCACCAGCAGAGAAGAACCTGGTGCAGGGCTGAACACTGAAGCTTTCTTT. This sequence encodes CATSREEPGAGLNTEAFF.

Regarding this clonotype: This may come from a read error, since a much larger clone is one base off. The chain uses TRBV12-3 or TRBV12-4 and TRBJ2-7; a possible D gene is TRBD2 (5 bases). This CDR3 region has 14 residues. V was trimmed by 3 bases and J by 7 bases, leaving 16 bases between them. The chain's CDR3 is CASSFGVGVREQYF. The CDR3 nucleotides are TGTGCCAGCAGTTTCGGGGTAGGCGTCCGGGAGCAGTACTTC.

This clonotype was seen a handful of times. This rearrangement joins TRBV28 to TRBJ2-5; no clear D. The CDR3 sequence is 13 residues long. V shed 6 bases and J shed 4 bases, with 12 bases lying between them. CDR1 MDHEN and CDR2 SYDVKM come from the germline V gene. CDR3 amino acids: CASRPRVGETQYF. As DNA, the CDR3 is TGTGCCAGCAGGCCCCGAGTGGGAGAGACCCAGTACTTC. The full variable domain, rest sourced from reference TRBV28 and TRBJ2-5, is DVKVTQSSRYLVKRTGEKVFLECVQDMDHENMFWYRQDPGLGLRLIYFSYDVKMKEKGDIPEGYSVSREKKERFSLILESASTNQTSMYLCASRPRVGETQYFGPGTRLLVL.